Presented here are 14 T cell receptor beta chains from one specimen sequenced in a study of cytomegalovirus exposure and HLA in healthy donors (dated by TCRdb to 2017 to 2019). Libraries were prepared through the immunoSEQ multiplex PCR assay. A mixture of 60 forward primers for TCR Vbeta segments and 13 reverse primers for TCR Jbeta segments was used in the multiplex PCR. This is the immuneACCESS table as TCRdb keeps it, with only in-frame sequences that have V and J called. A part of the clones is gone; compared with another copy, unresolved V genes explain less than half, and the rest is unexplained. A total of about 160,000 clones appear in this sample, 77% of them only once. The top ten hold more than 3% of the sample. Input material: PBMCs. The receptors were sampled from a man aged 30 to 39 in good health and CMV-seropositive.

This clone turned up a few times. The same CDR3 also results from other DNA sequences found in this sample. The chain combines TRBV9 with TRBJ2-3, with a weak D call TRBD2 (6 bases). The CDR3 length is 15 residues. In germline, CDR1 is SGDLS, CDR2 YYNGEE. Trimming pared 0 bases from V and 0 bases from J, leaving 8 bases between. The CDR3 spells CASSVDGGSTDTQYF. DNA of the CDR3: TGTGCCAGCAGCGTAGATGGGGGGAGCACAGATACGCAGTATTTT.

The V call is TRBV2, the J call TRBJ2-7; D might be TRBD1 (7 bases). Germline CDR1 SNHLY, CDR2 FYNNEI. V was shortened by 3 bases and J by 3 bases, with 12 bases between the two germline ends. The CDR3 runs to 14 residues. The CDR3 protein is CASSDPGGIYEQYF. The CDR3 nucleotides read TGTGCCAGCAGTGATCCAGGGGGGATCTACGAGCAGTACTTC.

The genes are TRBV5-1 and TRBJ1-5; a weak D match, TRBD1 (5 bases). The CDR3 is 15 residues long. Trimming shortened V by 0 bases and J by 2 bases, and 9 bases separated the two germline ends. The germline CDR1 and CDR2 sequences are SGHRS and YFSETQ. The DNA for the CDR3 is TGCGCCAGCAGCTTGGGCCCACAGGGCAATCAGCCCCAGCATTTT. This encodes CASSLGPQGNQPQHF.

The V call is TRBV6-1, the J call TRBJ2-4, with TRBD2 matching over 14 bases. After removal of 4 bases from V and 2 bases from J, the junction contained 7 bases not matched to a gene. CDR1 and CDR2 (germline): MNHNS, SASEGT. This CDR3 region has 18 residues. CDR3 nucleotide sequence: TGTGCCAGCAGTGTGACTAGCGGGGGGGCCAGGTCCAAAAACATTCAGTACTTC. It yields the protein CASSVTSGGARSKNIQYF.

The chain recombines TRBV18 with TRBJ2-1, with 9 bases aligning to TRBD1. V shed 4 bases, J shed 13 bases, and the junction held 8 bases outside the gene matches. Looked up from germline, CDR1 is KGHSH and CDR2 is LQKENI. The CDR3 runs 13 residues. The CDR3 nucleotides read TGTGCCAGCTCACTACCCGGGACAGGGTATCAGTTCTTC. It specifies CASSLPGTGYQFF.

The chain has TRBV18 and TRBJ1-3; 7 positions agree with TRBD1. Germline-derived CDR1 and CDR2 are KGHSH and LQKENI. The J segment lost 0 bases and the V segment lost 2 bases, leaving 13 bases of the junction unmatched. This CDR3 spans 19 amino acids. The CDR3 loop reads CASSPTVRTTGISGNTIYF. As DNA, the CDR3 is TGTGCCAGCTCACCAACAGTACGCACGACAGGGATCTCTGGAAACACCATATATTTT.

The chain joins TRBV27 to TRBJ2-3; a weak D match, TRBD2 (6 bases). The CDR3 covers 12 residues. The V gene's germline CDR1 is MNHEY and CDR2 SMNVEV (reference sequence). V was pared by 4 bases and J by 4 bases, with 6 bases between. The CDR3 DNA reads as TGTGCCAGCAGTTGGGGGGCAGATACGCAGTATTTT. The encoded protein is CASSWGADTQYF.

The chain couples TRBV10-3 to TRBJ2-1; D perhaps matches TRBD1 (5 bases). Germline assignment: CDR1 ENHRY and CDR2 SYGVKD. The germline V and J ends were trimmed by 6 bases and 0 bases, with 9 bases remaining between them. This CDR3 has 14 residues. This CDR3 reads CAIRDIYSYNEQFF. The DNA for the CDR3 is TGTGCCATCAGGGACATTTACTCCTACAATGAGCAGTTCTTC.

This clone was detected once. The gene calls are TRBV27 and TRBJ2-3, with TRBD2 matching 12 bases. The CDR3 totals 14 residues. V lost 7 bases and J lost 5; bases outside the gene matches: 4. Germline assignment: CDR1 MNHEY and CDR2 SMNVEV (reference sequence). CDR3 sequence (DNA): TGTGCCAGCACCGGACTAGCGGGGAAAGATACGCAGTATTTT. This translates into CASTGLAGKDTQYF.

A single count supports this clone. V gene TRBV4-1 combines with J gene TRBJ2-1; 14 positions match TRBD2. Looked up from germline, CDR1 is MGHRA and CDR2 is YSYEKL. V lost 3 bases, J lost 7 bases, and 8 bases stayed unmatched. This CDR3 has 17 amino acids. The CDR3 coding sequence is TGCGCCAGCAGCCACTTCTGGACTAGCGGGGGGCAGAATGAGCAGTTCTTC. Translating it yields CASSHFWTSGGQNEQFF.

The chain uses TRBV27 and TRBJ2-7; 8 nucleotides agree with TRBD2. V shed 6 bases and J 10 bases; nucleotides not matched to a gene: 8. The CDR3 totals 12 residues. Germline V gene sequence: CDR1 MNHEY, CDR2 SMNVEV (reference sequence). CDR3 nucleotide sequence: TGTGCCAGCAGCTCCCCGGGGGGGGGCCAGTACTTC. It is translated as CASSSPGGGQYF.

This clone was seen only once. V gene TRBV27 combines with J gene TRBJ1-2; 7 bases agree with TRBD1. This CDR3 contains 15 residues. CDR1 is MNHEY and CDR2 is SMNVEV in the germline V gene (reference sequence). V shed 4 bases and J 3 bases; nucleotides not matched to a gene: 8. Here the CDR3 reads CASSSPETGDYGYTF. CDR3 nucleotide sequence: TGTGCCAGCAGTTCTCCCGAAACAGGGGACTATGGCTACACCTTC.

The CDR3 protein is CASRTTGVATGELFF. CDR3 coding DNA: TGTGCCAGCAGGACGACAGGGGTCGCCACCGGGGAGCTGTTTTTT. The V call is TRBV6-5, the J call TRBJ2-2; 8 bases map to TRBD1. The germline V gene has CDR1 MNHEY and CDR2 SVGAGI. The CDR3 runs 15 residues. Unmatched junction bases numbered 7, after V lost 6 bases and J lost 4 bases.

This chain's CDR3 is CASLPGLAVGTQYF. CDR3 sequence (DNA): TGTGCCAGCCTCCCGGGACTAGCGGTTGGTACGCAGTATTTT. The chain carries TRBV28 and TRBJ2-3, with 11 bases that match TRBD2. The CDR3 loop spans 14 amino acids. Trimming at V came to 8 bases and at J to 8 bases, leaving 9 bases not matched to a gene. Germline V gives CDR1 MDHEN, CDR2 SYDVKM.